Listed here is a single T cell receptor beta chain. The data stem from a study of T cells in Graves' hyperthyroidism and ophthalmopathy. It was RNA transcripts that yielded the amplified TCR beta CDR3 regions. The primer set for the first-round RT-PCR of the TCR CDR3 was HTBI. MiXCR was run by TCRdb on the multiplex PCR reads, yielding one entry per CDR3 protein. This sample carries 300,000 to 450,000 distinct CDR3 sequences, around a quarter of them seen once, and the ten largest clones take roughly 80%. Germline values: CDR1 SGHTA, CDR2 FQGTGA. Deletions cut 2 bases from V and 2 bases from J, with 9 bases between. CDR3 length equals 14 residues.

The sequence came from a man between 50 and 59 years old with Graves' hyperthyroidism. The chain joins TRBV7-3 to TRBJ1-1; no definite D call. Sequences were obtained from blood. The CDR3 DNA sequence: TGTGCCAGCAGCTTAGGGCACAAAAACACTGAAGCTTTCTTT. Its protein product is CASSLGHKNTEAFF.